This T cell receptor beta chain was identified in a study of Graves' ophthalmopathy and Graves' hyperthyroidism. This clonotype showed up many times. V shed 5 bases and J 0 bases; nucleotides not matched to a gene: 6. Germline-derived CDR1 and CDR2 are SGHVS and FQNEAQ. The CDR3 runs 15 residues. RNA transcripts provided the template for amplifying TCR beta CDR3 regions. First-round RT-PCR used HTBI primers; second-round multiplex PCR followed. In TCRdb, the multiplex PCR reads were re-called with MiXCR into one record per CDR3 protein. This sample has roughly 1.1 million distinct CDR3 sequences, with around a third found just once.

This clonotype was sampled from an adult man with Graves' hyperthyroidism. The sequencing sample was made of peripheral blood or thyroid tissue (not recorded which). The chain combines TRBV7-8 with TRBJ1-1; TRBD1 matches at 7 bases. CDR3 region: CASSPRTGLNTEAFF. CDR3 sequence (DNA): TGTGCCAGCAGCCCGCGGACAGGTTTGAACACTGAAGCTTTCTTT.